This paragraph covers one T cell receptor (beta chain) sequence. The antigen it binds to is not known. No base quality information exists; no much larger clone differs at one position. TCRbeta CDR3 regions were amplified from genomic DNA by means of the immunoSEQ Assay, a bias-controlled multiplex PCR. On the study's bioinformatics: Within the assay, amplification of reference gene primers was used to estimate how many nucleated cells each sample contained. To quantify the absolute abundance of each unique TCRbeta CDR3 rearrangement, sequence reads were collapsed and filtered. For each sample, productive Simpson clonality was calculated as the square root of Simpson's diversity index across productive rearrangements. Drawn from immuneACCESS, this table holds only the in-frame rearrangements with V and J called that TCRdb kept. Clones are partly lost; checked studies trace under half to an unresolved V gene and leave the rest unexplained. The V and J calls and the clone size are those of that table, but D and trimming were determined from the DNA. Present in this sample are about 220,000 clones, 80% of which were seen just once. The ten largest clones add up to about 13% of the sample.

These data come from a study of blood T cell repertoires in COVID-19 (dated by TCRdb to 2019 to 2021). For the wider study: The collaborator samples originated in the United States, Italy and Spain and spanned the acute and convalescent phases of COVID-19. Sample metadata almost always included a de-identified subject ID, COVID-19 status, age in years and sex. The prospective study material was composed of cDNA or gDNA derived from T cells, B-cell-depleted T cells, or PBMCs. Samples were obtained from the ongoing ImmuneRACE study (first 160 participants) and from about 1,300 subjects provided by 6 global collaborators. Subjects who had been exposed to COVID-19, were actively infected with it, or had recovered from it provided the deeply sampled blood TCRbeta repertoires that made up the dataset. A freely available public database, intended as a resource for researchers studying the immune response to SARS-CoV-2, is where the repertoires were released. Where HLA class I and class II types were available, the types were taken from metadata supplied by the sample provider, not from assay-based typing.

V is shortened by 10 bases, J by 3 bases, and the region joining them spans 15 bases. From the cysteine through the phenylalanine, the CDR3 covers 13 amino acids. Only CDR3 DNA is held: 39 bases, read in frame from base 1. Based on the germline V gene, the CDR1 and CDR2 sequences are MDHEN and SYDVKM. Results the study describes overall, beyond this receptor: Clinical and demographic metadata were provided uncurated, with the amount varying by source and participant.

Each collaborating institution followed its own protocols to collect whole blood in K2EDTA tubes. For TCRbeta analysis, collaborator samples were shipped as frozen whole blood, as isolated PBMCs, or as DNA extracted from either sample type. The sequenced sample was peripheral blood. The TCR sequence derives from a human donor in a cohort sampled during active COVID-19. The rearrangement combines TRBV28 with TRBJ2-5; D gene: possibly TRBD2, on 6 matching bases. The nucleotide sequence reads TGTGCCACGCCGGGGGAGACCGAAGAGACCCAGTACTTC. Its translation is CATPGETEETQYF.